This T cell receptor (beta chain) comes out of a study of regulatory T cells in long-lasting Graves disease. The study's findings and limits: Newly diagnosed disease favored TRBV20-1 and TRBJ2-1 over persistent disease.

Building of the TCR beta libraries involved iRepertoire HTBI primers and Arm-PCR of CDR3 regions. MiXCR, applied by TCRdb to the multiplex PCR reads, yields one record per CDR3 protein. The repertoire holds 400,000 to 500,000 distinct CDR3 sequences, with under 15% as singletons. Trimming at V came to 8 bases and at J to 7 bases, leaving 16 bases not matched to a gene. CDR1 LGHDT and CDR2 YNNKEL come from the germline V gene (reference sequence). CDR3 size: 15 residues. Remarks on this clonotype: Its cognate antigen is unknown. A far larger clone is only one base removed, so a read error is likely.

Time point defined: newly diagnosed GD, antithyroid drugs for less than 3 months. Preparation of the TCR library used RNA extracted from PBMCs. The same sample was also used in a study of T cells in Graves' hyperthyroidism and ophthalmopathy. This second study notes: Ophthalmopathy stood apart from stable hyperthyroidism in a 13 V-J model.

The material sequenced was peripheral blood mononuclear cells (PBMCs), taken at new diagnosis, from a patient treated with antithyroid drugs. This chain connects TRBV3-1 to TRBJ2-7; the match to TRBD2 covers 8 bases. The sequence was obtained from a woman in her twenties or thirties with Graves disease. CDR3 amino acids: CASQPSGRGYNEQYF. The CDR3 DNA reads as TGTGCCAGCCAGCCCAGCGGGAGAGGCTACAATGAGCAGTACTTC.